A selection of T cell receptor beta chains follows, all from one sample in a study of cytomegalovirus exposure and HLA in healthy donors. Generated by immunoSEQ multiplex PCR, the TCRdb table keeps only in-frame clones and is missing some. This sample has approximately 110,000 clones, with around 78% found just once. Sequenced material: PBMCs. Source of these receptors: a man in his forties or fifties in good health and CMV-seronegative. CDR3s include the opening cysteine and the closing phenylalanine or tryptophan. D genes are given only for firm matches. Not all rows give a size; the values are once, few, many and, for expanded clones, a class.

NA	TRBJ2-2	TRBD1	TRBV18	TGTGCCAGCCGGATGACAGGGACGAACACCGGGGAGCTGTTTTTT	CASRMTGTNTGELFF
once	TRBJ2-1	NA	TRBV27	TGTGCCAGCAGTTTAGGAGTGTACGAGGGCAATGAGCAGTTCTTC	CASSLGVYEGNEQFF
NA	TRBJ2-1	TRBD1	TRBV2	TGTGCCAGCCTCCGGGACAGGGACCCCAATGAGCAGTTCTTC	CASLRDRDPNEQFF
NA	TRBJ2-2	TRBD1	TRBV7-2	TGTGCCAGCAGTAGTACGACAGGGCTCACCGGGGAGCTGTTTTTT	CASSSTTGLTGELFF
NA	TRBJ1-5	NA	TRBV23-1	TGCGCCAGCAGACACATCGACAGTCAGCCCCAGCATTTT	CASRHIDSQPQHF
once	TRBJ1-2	NA	TRBV10-3	TGTGCCATCAGTGAGTTGGCATCCCACTATGGCTACACCTTC	CAISELASHYGYTF
NA	TRBJ1-5	TRBD1	TRBV6-1	TGTGCCAGCAGTGAAGTCAGGGGGGCCCAGCATTTT	CASSEVRGAQHF
NA	TRBJ1-5	NA	TRBV15	TGTGCCACCAGCAGAGCGCCAGGGTGGGGCCATCAGCCCCAGCATTTT	CATSRAPGWGHQPQHF
once	TRBJ2-2	NA	TRBV10-3	TGTGCCACCCGAGTGGGGGCCAACGGGGAGCTGTTTTTT	CATRVGANGELFF
NA	TRBJ2-3	TRBD2	TRBV7-9	TGTGCCAGCCCTCCATGGGCGGGGGGAAGCACAGATACGCAGTATTTT	CASPPWAGGSTDTQYF
once	TRBJ2-1	TRBD2	TRBV19	TGTGCCAGTAGTAACCTAGCGGGGGTTGAGCAGTTCTTC	CASSNLAGVEQFF
NA	TRBJ1-2	NA	TRBV6-1	TGTGCCAGCAGTGACCAGGGATTGTCTGGCTACACCTTC	CASSDQGLSGYTF
NA	TRBJ1-1	NA	TRBV18	TGTGCCAGCTCATTTAGGGGTGGAGCTGAAGCTTTCTTT	CASSFRGGAEAFF
NA	TRBJ1-2	NA	TRBV2	TGTGCCAGTAGTGACGGCGGTAACTATGGCTACACCTTC	CASSDGGNYGYTF
NA	TRBJ2-2	NA	TRBV27	TGTGCCAGCAGTCTCATGTGGACACATTCGAACACCGGGGAGCTGTTTTTT	CASSLMWTHSNTGELFF
NA	TRBJ2-7	TRBD2	TRBV11-2	TGTGCCAGCACCCCACCGGGGGGATACGAGCAGTACTTC	CASTPPGGYEQYF
NA	TRBJ2-1	NA	TRBV4-2	TGTGCCAGCAGCCAGGAGACTGCCAGCTCCTACAATGAGCAGTTCTTC	CASSQETASSYNEQFF
NA	TRBJ1-3	NA	TRBV4-1	TGCGCCAGCAGCCAAGTCCGGTCTGGAAACACCATATATTTT	CASSQVRSGNTIYF
NA	TRBJ2-1	TRBD1	TRBV5-1	TGCGCCAGCAGCCCCAGGGGGCCGTCGCAGGTTGAGCAGTTCTTC	CASSPRGPSQVEQFF
NA	TRBJ2-1	TRBD2	TRBV2	TGTGCCAGCAGAGCCCCTAGCGGGGGGTACTACAATGAGCAGTTCTTC	CASRAPSGGYYNEQFF
NA	TRBJ1-1	NA	TRBV9	TGTGCCAGCAGCGTAGCCCTTAGTGCTGGGGCCGGATTGAGGACTGAAGCTTTCTTT	CASSVALSAGAGLRTEAFF
NA	TRBJ1-4	NA	TRBV13	TGTGCCAGCAGCTTAGGACGGGAAAAACTGTTTTTT	CASSLGREKLFF
NA	TRBJ2-3	TRBD2	TRBV7-9	TGTGCCAGCAGCCTCCGGACTAGCGGGCGCGCAGATACGCAGTATTTT	CASSLRTSGRADTQYF
NA	TRBJ2-2	NA	TRBV7-2	TGTGCCAGCACCCCCCCGGGACTTAACACCGGGGAGCTGTTTTTT	CASTPPGLNTGELFF
NA	TRBJ1-1	TRBD1	TRBV10-1	TGCGCCAGCAGCCCCGGGACAGGGTTCGTTGCCACTGAAGCTTTCTTT	CASSPGTGFVATEAFF
NA	TRBJ1-5	NA	TRBV2	TGTGCCAGCAAACGTGAGGGTAATCAGCCCCAGCATTTT	CASKREGNQPQHF
NA	TRBJ2-3	TRBD2	TRBV7-2	TGTGCCAGCAGCGGATCTAGCGGGGAAGGAGATACGCAGTATTTT	CASSGSSGEGDTQYF